A selection of T cell receptor beta chains follows, all from one sample in a study of STAT3 mutations in large granular lymphocyte leukemia. Profiling relied on immunoSEQ multiplex PCR, and the TCRdb table lists in-frame clones only, not all of them. The table includes 9,500 to 12,000 clones, 88% detected once. Sequencing used peripheral blood mononuclear cells. The receptors were gathered from a man between 60 and 70 years old with T-cell large granular lymphocyte leukemia. Some clones in this sample may be carry-over from other donors' samples. The conserved cysteine and the conserved F or W are not part of the CDR3 here. The D gene is left open where the match is weak. Not every row has a clone size; where given, it reads once, few, many or a size class.

v_gene: TRBV7-2
d_gene: NA
abundance: NA
j_gene: TRBJ1-5
CDR3aa: ASSPWVDSNQPQH

v_gene: TRBV6-5
d_gene: NA
abundance: NA
j_gene: TRBJ1-2
CDR3aa: ASSSQTPMGNYGYT

v_gene: TRBV7-9
d_gene: NA
abundance: NA
j_gene: TRBJ2-7
CDR3aa: ASGDGSYEQY

v_gene: TRBV21-1
d_gene: NA
abundance: NA
j_gene: TRBJ1-2
CDR3aa: ASSKDSGTTNYGYT

v_gene: TRBV27
d_gene: TRBD1
abundance: NA
j_gene: TRBJ1-3
CDR3aa: ASSLSIGRGRGNTIY

v_gene: TRBV7-8
d_gene: TRBD1
abundance: NA
j_gene: TRBJ1-1
CDR3aa: ASSSRGQVAEAF

v_gene: TRBV25-1
d_gene: NA
abundance: NA
j_gene: TRBJ2-2
CDR3aa: ASSGLGVNTGELF

v_gene: TRBV15
d_gene: NA
abundance: NA
j_gene: TRBJ2-1
CDR3aa: ATSRESRGQF

v_gene: TRBV27
d_gene: NA
abundance: NA
j_gene: TRBJ2-2
CDR3aa: ASSGNTGELF

v_gene: TRBV7-2
d_gene: NA
abundance: NA
j_gene: TRBJ2-3
CDR3aa: ASSLWGTTSTDTQY

v_gene: TRBV13
d_gene: TRBD2
abundance: NA
j_gene: TRBJ2-7
CDR3aa: ASGTKSGSGEQY

v_gene: TRBV28
d_gene: TRBD1
abundance: NA
j_gene: TRBJ1-1
CDR3aa: ASRTGGTEAF

v_gene: TRBV28
d_gene: NA
abundance: NA
j_gene: TRBJ2-7
CDR3aa: ASSSNSWGELSYEQY

v_gene: TRBV6-6
d_gene: NA
abundance: once
j_gene: TRBJ2-2
CDR3aa: ASRPTRDTGELF

v_gene: TRBV7-9
d_gene: TRBD1
abundance: NA
j_gene: TRBJ1-2
CDR3aa: ASSFLRGLDYGYT

v_gene: TRBV20-1
d_gene: NA
abundance: NA
j_gene: TRBJ2-1
CDR3aa: SASPYNEQF

v_gene: TRBV2
d_gene: NA
abundance: NA
j_gene: TRBJ2-5
CDR3aa: ASRPDRNSETQY

v_gene: TRBV7-6
d_gene: NA
abundance: NA
j_gene: TRBJ2-1
CDR3aa: ASSLVRTVYNEQF

v_gene: TRBV7-9
d_gene: TRBD1
abundance: NA
j_gene: TRBJ1-1
CDR3aa: ASSPGGSGGDFVSPEAF

v_gene: TRBV2
d_gene: TRBD1
abundance: NA
j_gene: TRBJ2-5
CDR3aa: ASSNGQGQRGTQY

v_gene: TRBV18
d_gene: TRBD1
abundance: NA
j_gene: TRBJ1-3
CDR3aa: ASSVPGQGASGNTIY

v_gene: TRBV10-3
d_gene: TRBD1
abundance: NA
j_gene: TRBJ2-7
CDR3aa: AITRDRESYEQY

v_gene: TRBV30
d_gene: NA
abundance: NA
j_gene: TRBJ1-3
CDR3aa: AWKASGNTIY

v_gene: TRBV6-6
d_gene: NA
abundance: NA
j_gene: TRBJ2-3
CDR3aa: ASSSHSSSTDTQY

v_gene: TRBV2
d_gene: NA
abundance: NA
j_gene: TRBJ2-3
CDR3aa: ASFVEDTSTDTQY

v_gene: TRBV6-4
d_gene: NA
abundance: NA
j_gene: TRBJ1-5
CDR3aa: ARGTKGSNQPQH

v_gene: TRBV28
d_gene: TRBD1
abundance: once
j_gene: TRBJ1-2
CDR3aa: ASSASGQVYGYT

v_gene: TRBV7-3
d_gene: NA
abundance: NA
j_gene: TRBJ2-3
CDR3aa: ASSPNTDTQY

v_gene: TRBV5-4
d_gene: NA
abundance: NA
j_gene: TRBJ2-7
CDR3aa: ASSWSGHYEQY

v_gene: TRBV6-5
d_gene: NA
abundance: few
j_gene: TRBJ2-3
CDR3aa: ASSYSGRGSTDTQY

v_gene: TRBV5-6
d_gene: NA
abundance: NA
j_gene: TRBJ1-2
CDR3aa: ASSLQGSYGYT

v_gene: TRBV6-1
d_gene: NA
abundance: NA
j_gene: TRBJ2-7
CDR3aa: ASHSGQSSYEQY

v_gene: TRBV5-1
d_gene: NA
abundance: NA
j_gene: TRBJ2-5
CDR3aa: ASSLDRVDETQY

v_gene: TRBV11-3
d_gene: NA
abundance: NA
j_gene: TRBJ2-7
CDR3aa: ASSLELSRDYEQY

v_gene: TRBV10-3
d_gene: NA
abundance: NA
j_gene: TRBJ2-3
CDR3aa: AISEFVGGRSSTDTQY

v_gene: TRBV7-9
d_gene: NA
abundance: NA
j_gene: TRBJ2-3
CDR3aa: ASSGGGGSTDTQY

v_gene: TRBV9
d_gene: TRBD2
abundance: NA
j_gene: TRBJ2-7
CDR3aa: ASSAGFLTSGDEQY

v_gene: TRBV4-1
d_gene: NA
abundance: NA
j_gene: TRBJ2-1
CDR3aa: ASSQGRVGEQF

v_gene: TRBV18
d_gene: TRBD1
abundance: NA
j_gene: TRBJ2-6
CDR3aa: ASSPGQGAGGANVLT

v_gene: TRBV27
d_gene: TRBD1
abundance: once
j_gene: TRBJ1-3
CDR3aa: ASSPALTGRDTIY

v_gene: TRBV19
d_gene: TRBD2
abundance: few
j_gene: TRBJ2-7
CDR3aa: ASRQASGSSYEQY

v_gene: TRBV28
d_gene: NA
abundance: NA
j_gene: TRBJ1-1
CDR3aa: ASGAGPLNTEAF